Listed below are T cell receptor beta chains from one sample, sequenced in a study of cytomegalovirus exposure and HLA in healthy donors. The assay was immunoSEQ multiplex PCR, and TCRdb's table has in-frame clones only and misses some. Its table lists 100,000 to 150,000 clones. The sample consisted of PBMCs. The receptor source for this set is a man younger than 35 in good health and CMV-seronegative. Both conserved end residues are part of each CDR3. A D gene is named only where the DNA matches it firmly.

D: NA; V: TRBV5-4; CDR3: CASSLVGGRSYGYTF
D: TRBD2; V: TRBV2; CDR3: CASKASGETQYF
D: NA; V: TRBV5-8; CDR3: CASSYPGVGAPLHF
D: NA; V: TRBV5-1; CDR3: CASSLEWGTNTEAFF
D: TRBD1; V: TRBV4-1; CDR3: CASSQKPPGQAYEQYF
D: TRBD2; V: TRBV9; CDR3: CASSAPFAGGPEASTDTQYF
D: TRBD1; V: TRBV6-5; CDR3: CASGEQGTYEQYF
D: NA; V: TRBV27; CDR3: CASSLRSSTGELFF
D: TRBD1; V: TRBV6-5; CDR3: CASSLTGVGYNEQFF
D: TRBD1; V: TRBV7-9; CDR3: CASSDDRAGYTF